The clone carrying this T cell receptor (beta chain) appeared many times. This sample is part of a study of regulatory T cells in long-lasting Graves disease. Assembly of TCR beta libraries relied on iRepertoire HTBI primers together with Arm-PCR of CDR3 regions. In the source study's methods: Identified across the samples were some 62 TRBV segments and more than twelve TRBJ segments. TCRdb ran MiXCR on the multiplex PCR reads and lists one entry per CDR3 protein. Clone size and V and J calls follow TCRdb, not the original study. Of about 440,000 distinct CDR3 sequences in the sample, 16% are singletons; the top ten hold approximately 12%. As to time point: newly diagnosed GD, antithyroid drugs for less than 3 months. PBMC RNA served as the TCR library source. The same sample was also used in a study of T cells in Graves' hyperthyroidism and ophthalmopathy.

Sequences were derived from peripheral blood mononuclear cells (PBMCs), sampled at new diagnosis, from a patient treated with antithyroid drugs. The clonotype comes from a woman between 25 and 40 years old with Graves disease.

The chain's CDR3 is CASSHLVRGTYNEQFF. In nucleotides, the CDR3 is TGTGCCAGCAGCCACCTCGTCCGGGGAACCTACAATGAGCAGTTCTTC. The chain carries TRBV7-8 and TRBJ2-1; TRBD2 is a possible D gene (5 bases). The germline V gene encodes CDR1 SGHVS and CDR2 FQNEAQ. The CDR3 is 16 amino acids. Deletions cut 5 bases from V and 2 bases from J, with 16 bases between.